This T cell receptor (beta chain) stems from a study of radiation and T cells in renal cell carcinoma. Findings and caveats of the study: Top tumor clonotypes rose in blood 2 weeks post-radiation, then contracted.

The time point denotes: blood 4 weeks post-SBRT, at nephrectomy. This sample's treatment: 15 Gy SBRT to primary tumor, nephrectomy 4 weeks later. Blood was sampled at baseline, 2 weeks and 4 weeks after SBRT. The tumor was a clear cell renal cell carcinoma. Germline lookup yields CDR1 MNHNS and CDR2 SASEGT. The CDR3 totals 15 residues. V was cut by 6 bases and J by 0 bases, with 14 bases left in between. The protocol was immunoSEQ multiplex PCR, while the TCRdb copy is restricted to in-frame clones and leaves out a portion. Of about 83,000 clones listed, 70% to 90% were seen once; the top ten hold 2% to 3%. This clone was seen just once. Its antigen is undetermined.

The receptor comes from a woman aged 60-75 years with renal cell carcinoma. The chain combines TRBV6-1 with TRBJ2-5; D could derive from TRBD1 or TRBD2 (5 bases each). The sequenced sample was blood, obtained from a patient whose treatment included radiotherapy and nephrectomy. This CDR3 is CASRSLWGYQETQYF. CDR3 nucleotides: TGTGCCAGCAGATCTCTGTGGGGGTACCAAGAGACCCAGTACTTC.